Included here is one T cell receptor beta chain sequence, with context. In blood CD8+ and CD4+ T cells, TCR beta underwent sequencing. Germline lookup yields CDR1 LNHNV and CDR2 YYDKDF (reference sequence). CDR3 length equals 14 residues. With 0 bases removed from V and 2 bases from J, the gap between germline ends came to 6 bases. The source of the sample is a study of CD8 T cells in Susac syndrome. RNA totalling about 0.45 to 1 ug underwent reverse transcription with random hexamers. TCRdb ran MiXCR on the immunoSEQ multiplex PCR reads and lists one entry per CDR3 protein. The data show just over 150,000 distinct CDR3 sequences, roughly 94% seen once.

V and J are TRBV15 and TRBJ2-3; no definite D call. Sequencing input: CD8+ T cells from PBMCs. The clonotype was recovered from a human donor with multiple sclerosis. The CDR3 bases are TGTGCCACCAGCAGAGACGGCAACACAGATACGCAGTATTTT. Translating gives CATSRDGNTDTQYF.